The TCR beta chain under discussion was sequenced for a study of T cells in Graves' hyperthyroidism and ophthalmopathy (dated by TCRdb to between 2018 and 2021). Notes on the research overall: Peripheral blood was collected at initial diagnosis, before any treatment. TCR V-J signatures able to tell the groups apart were searched for in a discovery cohort of 100 patients, of whom around 43 had Graves' ophthalmopathy and around 58 had stable Graves' hyperthyroidism. Whether ophthalmopathy could be predicted prospectively was tested in an independent validation cohort made up of fewer than 20 hyperthyroidism patients plus 17 patients who later progressed to ophthalmopathy. The roughly 100 discovery patients were divided at random into training and test sets in a 7:3 ratio. The study also compared thyroid tissue and blood T-cell repertoires from roughly six Graves' hyperthyroidism patients. Once sampling was done, hyperthyroidism patients were given methimazole at a starting dose of 30 mg daily, whereas ophthalmopathy patients were given high-dose intravenous methylprednisolone. The paper reports TCR Vbeta CDR3 sequencing of more than 120 peripheral blood samples: fewer than 50 ophthalmopathy, fewer than 85 hyperthyroidism and roughly 17 progressor patients.

From a lookup of the germline V gene, CDR1 and CDR2 are KGHSH and LQKENI. V and J are truncated by 6 bases and 3 bases respectively, leaving an intervening sequence of 15 bases. The CDR3 measures 15 amino acids from cysteine to phenylalanine. This entry keeps only the CDR3 DNA: 45 bases, framed from base 1. Stable Graves' hyperthyroidism was defined as the absence of progression to ophthalmopathy over 18 months of follow-up. Hyperthyroidism patients were aged 18 to 65 years and newly diagnosed, with disease duration of less than 2 months. Exclusion was applied to patients with uncontrolled infections, other autoimmune diseases, pregnancy or lactation. Diagnoses were based on clinical symptoms, serum thyroxine and TRAb, thyroid ultrasound and orbital computed tomography. PBMCs were isolated from approximately 10 ml of fresh peripheral blood by Ficoll-Paque density gradient centrifugation. Total RNA was extracted with Trizol reagent, and quality was checked on an Agilent 2100 Bioanalyzer.

This clonotype was seen many times. The target of this receptor is not known. No base qualities exist here, and no much larger clone lies one base off it. Study-wide conclusions, independent of this receptor: No statistical method was used to set the sample size in advance, and investigators knew the group allocation. Blood samples also contained most of the expanded thyroid clonotypes (frequency above 0.001), which suggests that blood repertoires may reflect thyroid immune responses. A 13 V-J signature model separated ophthalmopathy from stable hyperthyroidism, with 87.88% sensitivity and 81% to 82% specificity in cross-validation and 80%/75% in testing. During validation, the model predicted progression to ophthalmopathy a median of approximately 6 months ahead of onset, with roughly 65% sensitivity and almost 75% specificity.

Amplification of TCR beta CDR3 regions was carried out from RNA transcripts. For the first round of RT-PCR on the TCR CDR3, the HTBI primer set was used together with the Qiagen OneStep RT-PCR kit. Libraries were constructed in a second round of multiplex PCR, after which size selection and purification were performed. Sequencing of the libraries was done on an Illumina HiSeq2000 using paired-end 100 bp reads. On the study's bioinformatics: SOAPnuke was used to process the raw data, removing reads that contained adapters or uncalled bases, had a mean Phred below 15, or lacked an exact match to the constant primer or identifier. COPE v1.2.5 was used to merge the high-quality paired reads, and each unique nucleotide sequence was defined as a clonotype. MiTCR v1.1 was used to align the clonotypes against IMGT TRBV, TRBD and TRBJ reference segments. The analysis included only V-J combinations with a frequency above 0.0001, which together covered 99.2% of the repertoires. The TCS score was defined as the ratio of F50 (clonal expansion) to E x V (chaos), calculated using BLOSUM62-based TCRdist between CDR3 peptides within each V-J. Welch's t-statistics and random forest reduced 500 to 550 V-J features to roughly 13, which were used in a naive Bayes classifier (R e1071). TCRdb reran the public reads through fastp at Q25 and MiXCR, keeping productive beta chains. Here each entry gathers all rows of one CDR3 protein and keeps the most common genes and DNA. These V and J calls derive from TCRdb rather than the authors' analysis. This sample has about 570,000 distinct CDR3 sequences in its table, and around 15% of those were observed once. The ten largest clones represent 14% of the sample.

The specimen was blood. The rearranged chain carries TRBV18 and TRBJ1-5, with TRBD1 tentatively as D gene (5 bases match). This clonotype originated in a woman between 40 and 55 years old with Graves' hyperthyroidism. CDR3 loop: CASSRGGGINQPQHF. The nucleotide sequence reads as follows: TGTGCCAGCTCTAGAGGTGGGGGAATCAATCAGCCCCAGCATTTT.